The entry below describes one T cell receptor beta chain. Its antigen is as yet unknown. Per the germline V gene, CDR1 is SEHNR and CDR2 is FQNEAQ (reference sequence). V dropped 5 bases and J dropped 8 bases, with 22 bases sitting between them. CDR3 length: 16 amino acids. Researchers ran the PCR with 60 Vbeta and 13 Jbeta primers. Only in-frame clones appear in the TCRdb table, and some are missing; sequencing was by immunoSEQ multiplex PCR. The table has under 200,000 clones, roughly 80% seen once; the top ten hold roughly 10%. These data originate in a study of cytomegalovirus exposure and HLA in healthy donors. Study summary: There were 65 million to 85 million unique TCRs (from HLA-typed donors) in an early data release.

Notes on the study in general: Later analysis identified about 18,000 TCR beta sequences associated with HLA alleles, using a false discovery rate threshold of 0.05. Being productive about 90% or about 30% of the time was typical of most TCR beta V segments in an earlier analysis. Later, TCR association rates were found to vary by HLA locus, highest for DRB1 and lowest for HLA-C.

The sequenced sample consisted of PBMCs. The origin of this receptor is a man aged 18 to 30 in good health and CMV-seropositive. The chain joins TRBV7-9 to TRBJ2-1, with D possibly being TRBD1 (6 bases). The CDR3 DNA follows: TGTGCCAGCAGCGCCGCCACAGGGCGAGAGGCCCATGAGCAGTTCTTC. Residues: CASSAATGREAHEQFF. The variable domain in full, with the rest retrieved from reference TRBV7-9 and TRBJ2-1, is DTGVSQNPRHKITKRGQNVTFRCDPISEHNRLYWYRQTLGQGPEFLTYFQNEAQLEKSRLLSDRFSAERPKGSFSTLEIQRTEQGDSAMYLCASSAATGREAHEQFFGPGTRLTVL.